Below, 18 T cell receptor beta chains from the same sample are listed, as sequenced in a study of blood T cell repertoires in COVID-19. Using immunoSEQ multiplex PCR, the repertoire was profiled, and TCRdb retains in-frame clones only, with some absent. The top ten clones hold 3% of a sample with some 160,000 clones, 75% to 90% of them seen once. Sequenced input: peripheral blood. The receptors here all came from a woman between 55 and 75 years old with active COVID-19.

The V gene is TRBV6-2 or TRBV6-3, the J gene TRBJ1-5; unclear D gene. Germline CDR1 MNHEY, CDR2 SVGEGT. The length of the CDR3 is 15 residues. Between the trimmed V and J ends, which lost 2 bases and 4 bases, there was a span of 12 bases. This chain's CDR3 is CASSYVGRRNQPQHF. CDR3 coding DNA: TGTGCCAGCAGTTACGTTGGCAGGAGGAATCAGCCCCAGCATTTT.

V usage is TRBV4-1 and J usage is TRBJ1-5, with D perhaps matching TRBD1 (5 bases). The CDR3 is 18 residues long. Germline CDR1 is MGHRA and CDR2 is YSYEKL. V lost 0 bases and J lost 1, with 16 bases in between. This CDR3 is CASSQDGRQTMSNQPQHF. The CDR3 coding sequence is TGCGCCAGCAGCCAAGATGGTCGACAGACAATGAGCAATCAGCCCCAGCATTTT.

This clone was observed a single time. The chain links TRBV5-5 to TRBJ2-2; 11 bases map to TRBD2. The CDR3 length is 17 residues. In germline, CDR1 is SGHKS, CDR2 YYEKEE (reference sequence). With 4 bases clipped from V and 5 bases from J, the junction kept 10 bases outside the gene matches. CDR3 nucleotides: TGTGCCAGCAGCCAGAGACTAGCGGGACCTCTAACCGGGGAGCTGTTTTTT. It yields the protein CASSQRLAGPLTGELFF. Drawing the rest from reference TRBV5-5 and TRBJ2-2, the complete variable domain is DAGVTQSPTHLIKTRGQQVTLRCSPISGHKSVSWYQQVLGQGPQFIFQYYEKEERGRGNFPDRFSARQFPNYSSELNVNALLLGDSALYLCASSQRLAGPLTGELFFGEGSRLTVL.

The CDR3 is CASGPHYNEQFF. The DNA of the CDR3 is TGTGCTAGTGGCCCCCACTACAATGAGCAGTTCTTC. The chain employs TRBV12-5 and TRBJ2-1, with no clear D. V lost 6 bases and J 3 bases, leaving 6 bases between the germline ends. Germline CDR1 is LGHNT and CDR2 is FRNRAP. The CDR3 consists of 12 residues.

The chain couples TRBV6-4 to TRBJ2-7; D is ambiguous. Trimming stripped 6 bases from V and 3 bases from J, with 18 bases between. The CDR3 is 15 residues long. CDR1 MRHNA and CDR2 SNTAGT come from the germline V gene. CDR3 sequence reads: CASSPGTLGLYEQYF. As DNA, the CDR3 is TGTGCCAGCAGCCCCGGCACGTTGGGCCTCTACGAGCAGTACTTC.

This clone was seen just once. The rearrangement links TRBV6-5 to TRBJ1-1; D is ambiguous. CDR3 length: 14 residues. Trimming stripped 4 bases from V and 0 bases from J, with 9 bases between. Germline V gene lookup returns CDR1 MNHEY and CDR2 SVGAGI. In DNA form, the CDR3 reads TGTGCCAGCAGTTCAAGGCGGTTGAACACTGAAGCTTTCTTT. Its protein is CASSSRRLNTEAFF.

This clone has just a few counts. The chain employs TRBV19 and TRBJ1-5; 11 bases align to TRBD1. The CDR3 covers 17 residues. CDR1 is LNHDA and CDR2 is SQIVND in the germline V gene (reference sequence). V lost 9 bases and J lost 0; bases outside the gene matches: 10. The CDR3 is CASSWTGGEYSNQPQHF. CDR3 DNA: TGTGCCAGCAGCTGGACAGGGGGCGAATATAGCAATCAGCCCCAGCATTTT.

The gene calls are TRBV5-4 and TRBJ2-7, with unresolved D. The CDR3 has 11 residues. From germline, CDR1 is SGHNT and CDR2 YYREEE (reference sequence). Trimming pared 1 base from V and 7 bases from J, leaving 6 bases between. The CDR3 region is CASSLKQEQYF. CDR3 in DNA: TGTGCCAGCAGCTTGAAACAGGAGCAGTACTTC.

The chain combines TRBV4-3 with TRBJ2-1; TRBD2 matches at 7 bases. The CDR3 runs to 15 residues. The germline V gene encodes CDR1 LGHNA and CDR2 YSLEER. Trimming removed 1 base from V and 8 bases from J; junction bases left unmatched: 8. CDR3 protein: CASSQGYLAGDEQFF. The CDR3 region has the DNA TGCGCCAGCAGCCAAGGTTATCTCGCGGGAGATGAGCAGTTCTTC.

This clone was seen only a few times. CDR3 sequence (DNA): TGTGCCAGCAGCCGCAGAGGGGGCACGAGCACAGATACGCAGTATTTT. Amino acid sequence: CASSRRGGTSTDTQYF. The V and J genes are TRBV7-2 and TRBJ2-3; 7 bases align to TRBD1. The CDR3 has 16 amino acids. Germline CDR1 SGHTA, CDR2 FQGNSA. J was trimmed by 0 bases and V by 5 bases; bases with no gene match: 8.

V gene TRBV30 combines with J gene TRBJ1-2, with a possible D match to TRBD1 (5 bases). The CDR3 totals 13 residues. CDR1 is GTSNPN, CDR2 SVGIG, per germline (reference sequence). V lost 0 bases and J 10 bases, leaving 15 bases between the germline ends. The CDR3 DNA is TGTGCCTGGAGTGTAAACAAAAGGGGCTCCTACACCTTC. As protein: CAWSVNKRGSYTF.

This chain joins TRBV19 and TRBJ2-1; 10 bases map to TRBD2. The CDR3 runs 14 residues. Germline V lookup: CDR1 LNHDA, CDR2 SQIVND (reference sequence). Unmatched junction bases numbered 9, after V lost 7 bases and J lost 9 bases. The CDR3 spells CASTSVPSGSEQFF. The CDR3 DNA follows: TGTGCCAGTACCTCAGTCCCTAGCGGGAGTGAGCAGTTCTTC.

The chain employs TRBV19 and TRBJ1-5; TRBD1 matches at 7 bases. The germline CDR1 and CDR2 sequences are LNHDA and SQIVND (reference sequence). V was pared by 3 bases and J by 0 bases, with 2 bases of the junction left unmatched. CDR3 size: 15 residues. Here the CDR3 DNA reads TGTGCCAGTAGTATCGACAGGGCTAGCAATCAGCCCCAGCATTTT. Translation gives CASSIDRASNQPQHF.

The genes are TRBV30 and TRBJ2-3, with 10 positions matching TRBD2. The V segment lost 4 bases and the J segment 3 bases; nucleotides outside the gene matches: 10. Germline V gene lookup returns CDR1 GTSNPN and CDR2 SVGIG (reference sequence). The CDR3 has 16 amino acids. The CDR3 reads CAWTLNGGLATDTQYF. In DNA form, the CDR3 reads TGTGCCTGGACTCTAAACGGGGGACTAGCGACAGATACGCAGTATTTT. The variable domain in full, with the rest retrieved from reference TRBV30 and TRBJ2-3, is SQTIHQWPATLVQPVGSPLSLECTVEGTSNPNLYWYRQAAGRGLQLLFYSVGIGQISSEVPQNLSASRPQDRQFILSSKKLLLSDSGFYLCAWTLNGGLATDTQYFGPGTRLTVL.

The chain employs TRBV18 and TRBJ1-4; TRBD1 is a possible D gene (5 bases). The ends were cut back, 8 bases at V and 0 bases at J, with 13 bases in the middle. Germline V gene sequence: CDR1 KGHSH, CDR2 LQKENI. CDR3 length: 15 residues. In DNA, the CDR3 is TGTGCCAGCAGGCGGGACGGGACAACTAATGAAAAACTGTTTTTT. This sequence encodes CASRRDGTTNEKLFF. Together with reference TRBV18 and TRBJ1-4, the CDR3 gives the full variable domain: NAGVMQNPRHLVRRRGQEARLRCSPMKGHSHVYWYRQLPEEGLKFMVYLQKENIIDESGMPKERFSAEFPKEGPSILRIQQVVRGDSAAYFCASRRDGTTNEKLFFGSGTQLSVL.

The V gene is TRBV30, the J gene TRBJ2-3; D unclear. The CDR3 has 14 residues. The germline V gene has CDR1 GTSNPN and CDR2 SVGIG (reference sequence). Trimming cost V 4 bases and J 3 bases, with 14 bases left between them. The CDR3 coding sequence is TGTGCCTGGAAACACACTATTCGAACAGATACGCAGTATTTT. Translated, it gives CAWKHTIRTDTQYF.

The rearrangement links TRBV15 to TRBJ2-1, with D perhaps TRBD1 (6 bases). The germline gives CDR1 LNHNV, CDR2 YYDKDF (reference sequence). This CDR3 is built from 12 residues. The V gene lost 1 base and the J gene lost 12 bases, with 10 bases spanning the gap. CDR3 coding DNA: TGTGCCACCAGCAGAGCCACAGGGAGGCAGTTCTTC. As protein: CATSRATGRQFF. The entire variable domain, with the rest obtained from reference TRBV15 and TRBJ2-1, is as follows: DAMVIQNPRYQVTQFGKPVTLSCSQTLNHNVMYWYQQKSSQAPKLLFHYYDKDFNNEADTPDNFQSRRPNTSFCFLDIRSPGLGDTAMYLCATSRATGRQFFGPGTRLTVL.

The V gene is TRBV7-8, the J gene TRBJ1-3; 7 nucleotides agree with TRBD1. Per germline, CDR1 SGHVS and CDR2 FQNEAQ. This CDR3 region has 15 residues. After removal of 5 bases from V and 5 bases from J, the junction contained 9 bases not matched to a gene. The CDR3 sequence: CASSPDRAVRNTIYF. The CDR3 bases are TGTGCCAGCAGCCCAGACAGGGCAGTAAGAAACACCATATATTTT. Full variable domain (remainder filled in from reference TRBV7-8 and TRBJ1-3): GAGVSQSPRYKVAKRGQDVALRCDPISGHVSLFWYQQALGQGPEFLTYFQNEAQLDKSGLPSDRFFAERPEGSVSTLKIQRTQQEDSAVYLCASSPDRAVRNTIYFGEGSWLTVV.